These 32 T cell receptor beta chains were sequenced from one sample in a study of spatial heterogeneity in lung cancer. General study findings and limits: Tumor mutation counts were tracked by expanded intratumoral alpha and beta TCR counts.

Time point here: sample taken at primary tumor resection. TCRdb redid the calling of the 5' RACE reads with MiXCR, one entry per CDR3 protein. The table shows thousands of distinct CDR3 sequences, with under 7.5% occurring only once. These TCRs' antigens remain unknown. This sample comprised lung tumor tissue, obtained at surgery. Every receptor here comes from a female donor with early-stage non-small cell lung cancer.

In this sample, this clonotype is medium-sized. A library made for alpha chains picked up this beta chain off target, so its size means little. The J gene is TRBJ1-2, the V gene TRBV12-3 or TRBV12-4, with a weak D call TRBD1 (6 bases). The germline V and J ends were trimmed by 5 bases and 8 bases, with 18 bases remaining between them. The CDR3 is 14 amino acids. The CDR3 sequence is CASSPTGRGIGYTF. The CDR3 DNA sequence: TGTGCCAGCAGTCCCACCGGCAGGGGCATCGGCTACACCTTC.

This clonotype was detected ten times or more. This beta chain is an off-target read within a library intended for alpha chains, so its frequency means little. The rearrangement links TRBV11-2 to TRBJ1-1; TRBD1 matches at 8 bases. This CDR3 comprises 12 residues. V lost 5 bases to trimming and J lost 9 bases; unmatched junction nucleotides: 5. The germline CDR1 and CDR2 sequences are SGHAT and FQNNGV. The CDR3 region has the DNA TGTGCCAGCAGCATTGGACAGGGCCAAGCTTTCTTT. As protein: CASSIGQGQAFF.

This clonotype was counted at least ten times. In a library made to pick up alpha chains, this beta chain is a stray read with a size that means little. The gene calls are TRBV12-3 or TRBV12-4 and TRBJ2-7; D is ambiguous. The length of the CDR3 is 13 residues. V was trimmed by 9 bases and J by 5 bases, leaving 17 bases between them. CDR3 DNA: TGTGCCAGTCAGACTGCCGGCGCACACGAGCAGTACTTC. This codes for CASQTAGAHEQYF.

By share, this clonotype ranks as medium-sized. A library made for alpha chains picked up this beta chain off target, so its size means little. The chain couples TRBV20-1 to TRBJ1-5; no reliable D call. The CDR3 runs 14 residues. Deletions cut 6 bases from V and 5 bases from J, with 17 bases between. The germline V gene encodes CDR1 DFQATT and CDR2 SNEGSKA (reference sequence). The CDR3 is CSALSVGPYQPQHF. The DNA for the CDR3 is TGCAGTGCCCTGTCGGTAGGGCCTTATCAGCCCCAGCATTTT.

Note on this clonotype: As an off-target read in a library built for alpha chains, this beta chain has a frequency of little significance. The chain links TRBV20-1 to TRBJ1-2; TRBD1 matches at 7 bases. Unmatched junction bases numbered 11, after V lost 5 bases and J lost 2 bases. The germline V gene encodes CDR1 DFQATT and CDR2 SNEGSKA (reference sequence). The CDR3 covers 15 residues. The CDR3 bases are TGCAGTGCTCGCGAGACAGGGAGGGGAAACTATGGCTACACCTTC. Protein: CSARETGRGNYGYTF.

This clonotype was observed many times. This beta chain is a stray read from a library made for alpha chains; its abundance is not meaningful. The CDR3 region is CASSQPRRGSPGEQYF. CDR3 coding DNA: TGTGCCAGCAGCCAACCCCGAAGGGGTTCCCCGGGCGAGCAGTACTTC. The V gene is TRBV14, the J gene TRBJ2-7, with TRBD1 as a possible D gene (5 bases). The CDR3 spans 16 residues. Between the trimmed V and J ends, which lost 2 bases and 6 bases, there was a span of 20 bases. Germline assignment: CDR1 SGHDN and CDR2 FVKESK.

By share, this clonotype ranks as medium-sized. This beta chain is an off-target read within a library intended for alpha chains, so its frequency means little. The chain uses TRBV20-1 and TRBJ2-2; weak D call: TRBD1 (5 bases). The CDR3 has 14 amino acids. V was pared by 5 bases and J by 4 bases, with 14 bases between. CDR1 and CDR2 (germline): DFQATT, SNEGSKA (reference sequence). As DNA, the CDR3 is TGCAGTGCTGGCCGGGCAGGGCTCACCGGGGAGCTGTTTTTT. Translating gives CSAGRAGLTGELFF.

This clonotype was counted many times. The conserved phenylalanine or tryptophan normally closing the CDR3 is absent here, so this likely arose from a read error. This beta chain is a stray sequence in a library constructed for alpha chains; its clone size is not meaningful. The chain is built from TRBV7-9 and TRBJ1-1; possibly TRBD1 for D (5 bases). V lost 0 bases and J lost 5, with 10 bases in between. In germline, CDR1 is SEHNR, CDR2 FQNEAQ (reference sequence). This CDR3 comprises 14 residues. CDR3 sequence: CASSLAGADTEAFL. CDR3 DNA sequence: TGTGCCAGCAGCTTAGCAGGGGCCGATACTGAAGCTTTCCTT.

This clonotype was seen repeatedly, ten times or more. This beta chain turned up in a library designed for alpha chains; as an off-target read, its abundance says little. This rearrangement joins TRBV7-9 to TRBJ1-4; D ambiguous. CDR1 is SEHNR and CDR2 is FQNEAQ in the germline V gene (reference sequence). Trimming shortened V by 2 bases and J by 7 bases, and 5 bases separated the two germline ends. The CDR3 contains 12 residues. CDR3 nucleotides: TGTGCCAGCAGCTTACGGGGTGAAAAACTGTTTTTT. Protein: CASSLRGEKLFF.

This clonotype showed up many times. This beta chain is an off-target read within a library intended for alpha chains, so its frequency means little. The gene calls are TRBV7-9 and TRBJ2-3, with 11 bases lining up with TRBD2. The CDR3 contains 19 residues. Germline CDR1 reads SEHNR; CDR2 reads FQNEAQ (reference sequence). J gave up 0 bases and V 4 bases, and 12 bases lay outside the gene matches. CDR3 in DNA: TGTGCCAGCAGCTCCCGAATAGCGGGAGGGCAAAGAAGCACAGATACGCAGTATTTT. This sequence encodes CASSSRIAGGQRSTDTQYF.

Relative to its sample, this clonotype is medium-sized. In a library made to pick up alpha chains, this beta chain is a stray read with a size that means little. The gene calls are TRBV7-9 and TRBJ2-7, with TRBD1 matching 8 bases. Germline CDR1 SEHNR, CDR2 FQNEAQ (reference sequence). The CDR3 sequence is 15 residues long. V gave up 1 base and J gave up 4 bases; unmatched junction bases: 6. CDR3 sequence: CASSLVRDRLYEQYF. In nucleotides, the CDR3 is TGTGCCAGCAGCTTAGTCCGGGACAGGCTGTACGAGCAGTACTTC.

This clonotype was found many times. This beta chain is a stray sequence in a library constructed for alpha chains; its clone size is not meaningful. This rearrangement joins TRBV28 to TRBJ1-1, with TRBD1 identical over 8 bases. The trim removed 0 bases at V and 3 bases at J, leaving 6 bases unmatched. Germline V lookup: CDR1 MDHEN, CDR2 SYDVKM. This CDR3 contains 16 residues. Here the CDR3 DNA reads TGTGCCAGCAGTTTATGGGCAGGGGGCTTAGACACTGAAGCTTTCTTT. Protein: CASSLWAGGLDTEAFF.

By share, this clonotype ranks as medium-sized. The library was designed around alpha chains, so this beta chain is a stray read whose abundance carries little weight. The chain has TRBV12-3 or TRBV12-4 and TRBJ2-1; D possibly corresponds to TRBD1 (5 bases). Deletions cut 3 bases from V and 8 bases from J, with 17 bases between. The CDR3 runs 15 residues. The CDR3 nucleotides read TGTGCCAGCAGTTTTTGGGGCCAGGTCGGCGATGAGCAGTTCTTC. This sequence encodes CASSFWGQVGDEQFF.

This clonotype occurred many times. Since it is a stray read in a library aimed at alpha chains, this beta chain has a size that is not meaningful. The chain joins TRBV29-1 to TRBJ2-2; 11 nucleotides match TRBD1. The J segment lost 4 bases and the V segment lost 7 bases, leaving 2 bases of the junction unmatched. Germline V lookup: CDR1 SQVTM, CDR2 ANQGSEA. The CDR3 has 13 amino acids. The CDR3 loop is CSAGTGGTGELFF. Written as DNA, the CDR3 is TGCAGCGCTGGGACAGGGGGCACCGGGGAGCTGTTTTTT.

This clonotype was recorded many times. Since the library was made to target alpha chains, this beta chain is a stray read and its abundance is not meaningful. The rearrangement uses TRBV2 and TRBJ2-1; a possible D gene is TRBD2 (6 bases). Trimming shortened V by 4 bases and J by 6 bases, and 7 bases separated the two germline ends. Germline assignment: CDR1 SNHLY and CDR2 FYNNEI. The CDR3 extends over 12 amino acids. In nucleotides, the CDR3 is TGTGCCAGCAGTGGGGACTCCAATGAGCAGTTCTTC. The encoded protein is CASSGDSNEQFF.

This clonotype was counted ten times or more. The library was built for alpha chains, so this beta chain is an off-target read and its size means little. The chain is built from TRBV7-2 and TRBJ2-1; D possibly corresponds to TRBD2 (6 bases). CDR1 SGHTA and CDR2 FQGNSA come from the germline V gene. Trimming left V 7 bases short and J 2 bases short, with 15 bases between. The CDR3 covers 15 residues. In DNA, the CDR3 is TGTGCCAGCACTCCGTCCGGGAGCCCCTACAATGAGCAGTTCTTC. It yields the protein CASTPSGSPYNEQFF.

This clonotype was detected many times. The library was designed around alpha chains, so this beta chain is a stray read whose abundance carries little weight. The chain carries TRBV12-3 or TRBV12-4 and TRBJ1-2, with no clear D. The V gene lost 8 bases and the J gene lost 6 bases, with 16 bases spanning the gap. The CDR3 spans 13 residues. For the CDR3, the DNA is TGTGCCAGCGGACTATCAGGTGGGCATGGCTACACCTTC. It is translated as CASGLSGGHGYTF.

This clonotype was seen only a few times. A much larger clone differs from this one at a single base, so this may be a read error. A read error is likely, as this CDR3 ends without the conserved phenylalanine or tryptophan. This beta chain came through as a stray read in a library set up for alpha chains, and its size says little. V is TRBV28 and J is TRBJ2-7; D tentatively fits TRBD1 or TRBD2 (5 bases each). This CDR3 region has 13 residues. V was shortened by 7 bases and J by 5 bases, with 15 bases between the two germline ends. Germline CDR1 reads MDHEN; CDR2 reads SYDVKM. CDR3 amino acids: CASKPPGPDEQYY. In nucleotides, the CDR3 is TGTGCCAGCAAACCCCCGGGGCCGGACGAGCAGTACTAC.

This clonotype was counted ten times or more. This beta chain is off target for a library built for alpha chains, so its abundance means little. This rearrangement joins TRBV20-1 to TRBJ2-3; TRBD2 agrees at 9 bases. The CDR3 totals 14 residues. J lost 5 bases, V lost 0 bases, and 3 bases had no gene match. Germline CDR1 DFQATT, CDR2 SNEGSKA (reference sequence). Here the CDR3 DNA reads TGCAGTGCTAGAGATGGTAGCGGGGGAGATACGCAGTATTTT. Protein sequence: CSARDGSGGDTQYF.

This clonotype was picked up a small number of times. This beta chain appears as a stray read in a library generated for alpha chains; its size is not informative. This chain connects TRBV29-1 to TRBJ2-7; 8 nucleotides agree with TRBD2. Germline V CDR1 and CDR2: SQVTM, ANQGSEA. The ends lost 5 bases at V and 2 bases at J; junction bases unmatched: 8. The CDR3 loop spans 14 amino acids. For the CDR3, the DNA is TGCAGCGTTCTAGATAGCGGGACAACCTACGAGCAGTACTTC. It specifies CSVLDSGTTYEQYF.

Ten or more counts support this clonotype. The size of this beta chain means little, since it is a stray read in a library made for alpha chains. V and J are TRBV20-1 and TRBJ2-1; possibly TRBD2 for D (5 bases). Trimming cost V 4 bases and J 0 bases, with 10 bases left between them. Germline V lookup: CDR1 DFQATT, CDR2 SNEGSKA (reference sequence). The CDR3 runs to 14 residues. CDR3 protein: CSAIGESSYNEQFF. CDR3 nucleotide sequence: TGCAGTGCTATCGGGGAGAGCTCCTACAATGAGCAGTTCTTC.

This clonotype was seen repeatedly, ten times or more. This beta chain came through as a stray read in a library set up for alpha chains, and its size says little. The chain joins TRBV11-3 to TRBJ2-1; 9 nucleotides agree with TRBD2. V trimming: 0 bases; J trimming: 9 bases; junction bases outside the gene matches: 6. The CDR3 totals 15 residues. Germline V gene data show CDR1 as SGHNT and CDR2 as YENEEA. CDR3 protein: CASSLDLAGVGEQFF. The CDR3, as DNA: TGTGCCAGCAGCTTAGATTTAGCGGGAGTGGGTGAGCAGTTCTTC.

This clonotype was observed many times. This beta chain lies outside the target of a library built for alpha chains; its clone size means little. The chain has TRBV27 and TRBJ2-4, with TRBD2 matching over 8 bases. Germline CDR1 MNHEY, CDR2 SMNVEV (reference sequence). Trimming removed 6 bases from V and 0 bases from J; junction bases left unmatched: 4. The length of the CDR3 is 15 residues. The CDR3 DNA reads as TGTGCCAGCAGCCGGGAGGGCCTAGCCAAAAACATTCAGTACTTC. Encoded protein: CASSREGLAKNIQYF.

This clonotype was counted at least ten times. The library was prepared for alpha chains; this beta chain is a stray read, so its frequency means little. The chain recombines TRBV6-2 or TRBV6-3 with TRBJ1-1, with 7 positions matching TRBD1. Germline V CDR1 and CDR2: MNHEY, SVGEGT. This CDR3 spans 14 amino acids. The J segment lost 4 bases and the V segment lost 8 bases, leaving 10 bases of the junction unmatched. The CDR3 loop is CASEWGAGGTEAFF. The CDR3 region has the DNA TGTGCCAGCGAGTGGGGGGCAGGGGGCACTGAAGCTTTCTTT.

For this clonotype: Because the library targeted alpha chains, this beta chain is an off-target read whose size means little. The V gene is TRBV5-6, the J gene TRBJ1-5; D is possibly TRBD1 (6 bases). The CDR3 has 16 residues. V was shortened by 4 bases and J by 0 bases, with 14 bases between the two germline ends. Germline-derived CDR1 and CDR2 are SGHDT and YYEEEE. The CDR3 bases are TGTGCCAGCAGCACTTCGGGGACAACTAGCAATCAGCCCCAGCATTTT. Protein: CASSTSGTTSNQPQHF.

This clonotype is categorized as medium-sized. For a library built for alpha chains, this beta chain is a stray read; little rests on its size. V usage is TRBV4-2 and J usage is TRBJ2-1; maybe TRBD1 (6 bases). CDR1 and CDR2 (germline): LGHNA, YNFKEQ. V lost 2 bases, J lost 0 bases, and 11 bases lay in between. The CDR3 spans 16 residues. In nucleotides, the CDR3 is TGTGCCAGCAGCCAACTAGGGGGAAGCTCCTACAATGAGCAGTTCTTC. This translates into CASSQLGGSSYNEQFF.

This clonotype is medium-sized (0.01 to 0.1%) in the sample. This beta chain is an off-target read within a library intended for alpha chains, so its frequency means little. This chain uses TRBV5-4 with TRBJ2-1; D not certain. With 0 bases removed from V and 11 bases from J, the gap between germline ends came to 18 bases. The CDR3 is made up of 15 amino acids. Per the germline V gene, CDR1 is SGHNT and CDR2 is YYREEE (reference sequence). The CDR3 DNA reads TGTGCCAGCAGCTTGGCGCTAGAAAGAATAATCCAGCAGTTCTTC. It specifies CASSLALERIIQQFF.

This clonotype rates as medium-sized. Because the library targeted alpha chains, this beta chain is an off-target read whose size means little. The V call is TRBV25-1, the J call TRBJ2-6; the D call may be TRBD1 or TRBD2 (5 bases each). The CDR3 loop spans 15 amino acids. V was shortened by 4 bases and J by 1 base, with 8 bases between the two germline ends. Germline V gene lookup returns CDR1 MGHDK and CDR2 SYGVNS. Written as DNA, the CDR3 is TGTGCCAGCAGTGCGAGGGGATCTGGGGCCAACGTCCTGACTTTC. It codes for CASSARGSGANVLTF.

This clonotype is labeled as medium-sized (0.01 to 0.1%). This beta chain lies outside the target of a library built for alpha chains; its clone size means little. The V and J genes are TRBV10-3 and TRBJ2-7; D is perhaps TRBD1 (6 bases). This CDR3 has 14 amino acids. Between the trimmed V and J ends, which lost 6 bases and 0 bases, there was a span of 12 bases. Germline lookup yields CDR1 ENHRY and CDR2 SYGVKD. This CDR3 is CAIRTTGNSYEQYF. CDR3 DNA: TGTGCCATCAGGACGACAGGCAACTCCTACGAGCAGTACTTC.

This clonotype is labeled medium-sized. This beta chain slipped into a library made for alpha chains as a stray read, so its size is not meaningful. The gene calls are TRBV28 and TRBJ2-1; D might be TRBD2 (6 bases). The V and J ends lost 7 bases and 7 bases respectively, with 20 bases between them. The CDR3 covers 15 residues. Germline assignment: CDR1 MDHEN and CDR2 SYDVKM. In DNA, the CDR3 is TGTGCCAGCACTCCTCCTACCGGGAGTGGTAATGAGCAGTTCTTC. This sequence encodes CASTPPTGSGNEQFF.

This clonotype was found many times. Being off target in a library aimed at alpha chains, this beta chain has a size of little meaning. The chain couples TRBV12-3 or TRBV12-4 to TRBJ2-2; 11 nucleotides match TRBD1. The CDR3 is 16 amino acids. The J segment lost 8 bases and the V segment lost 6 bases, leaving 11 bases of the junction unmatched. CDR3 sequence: CASRLPPGQGAGELFF. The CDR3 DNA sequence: TGTGCCAGCAGACTACCCCCCGGACAGGGGGCTGGGGAGCTGTTTTTT.

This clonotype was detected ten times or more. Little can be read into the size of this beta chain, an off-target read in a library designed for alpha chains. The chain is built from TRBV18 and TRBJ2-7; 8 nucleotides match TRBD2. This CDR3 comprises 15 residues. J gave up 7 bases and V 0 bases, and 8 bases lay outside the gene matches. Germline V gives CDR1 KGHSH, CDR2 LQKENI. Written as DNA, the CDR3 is TGTGCCAGCTCACCACCGTCCAGCGGGAGAGGGGAGCAGTACTTC. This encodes CASSPPSSGRGEQYF.